Below, one T cell receptor (beta chain) is given with its context. The antigen remains unidentified. The investigators sampled blood at baseline, at cycle 4 day 1, and at cycle 7 day 1. Using immunoSEQ multiplex PCR, the repertoire was profiled, and TCRdb retains in-frame clones only, with some absent. The table lists roughly 86,000 clones, about 86% of them singletons. These data originate in a study of OX40 agonist ivuxolimab in advanced cancers. Study details: While on treatment, patients had intravenous ivuxolimab at 0.01 to 10 mg/kg every 2 weeks. Recorded diagnoses for dose-escalation patients were hepatocellular carcinoma, melanoma, renal cell or head and neck cancer.

General observations from the study: Partial responders at 0.1-3.0 mg/kg showed near-lowest clonal expansion.

This receptor was obtained from an adult with an advanced solid tumor such as melanoma, head and neck, liver or kidney cancer. Sequencing was performed on CD4+ or CD8+ T cells sorted from blood, taken in a trial of the OX40 agonist ivuxolimab.

The CDR3 reads CASSSAGQSPGANVLTF. The CDR3 DNA is TGTGCCAGCAGCTCCGCGGGACAGTCCCCTGGGGCCAACGTCCTGACTTTC. The chain couples TRBV11-2 to TRBJ2-6; possibly TRBD1 for D (7 bases). V lost 4 bases and J 2 bases, leaving 15 bases between the germline ends. Germline V lookup: CDR1 SGHAT, CDR2 FQNNGV. The CDR3 sequence is 17 residues long.